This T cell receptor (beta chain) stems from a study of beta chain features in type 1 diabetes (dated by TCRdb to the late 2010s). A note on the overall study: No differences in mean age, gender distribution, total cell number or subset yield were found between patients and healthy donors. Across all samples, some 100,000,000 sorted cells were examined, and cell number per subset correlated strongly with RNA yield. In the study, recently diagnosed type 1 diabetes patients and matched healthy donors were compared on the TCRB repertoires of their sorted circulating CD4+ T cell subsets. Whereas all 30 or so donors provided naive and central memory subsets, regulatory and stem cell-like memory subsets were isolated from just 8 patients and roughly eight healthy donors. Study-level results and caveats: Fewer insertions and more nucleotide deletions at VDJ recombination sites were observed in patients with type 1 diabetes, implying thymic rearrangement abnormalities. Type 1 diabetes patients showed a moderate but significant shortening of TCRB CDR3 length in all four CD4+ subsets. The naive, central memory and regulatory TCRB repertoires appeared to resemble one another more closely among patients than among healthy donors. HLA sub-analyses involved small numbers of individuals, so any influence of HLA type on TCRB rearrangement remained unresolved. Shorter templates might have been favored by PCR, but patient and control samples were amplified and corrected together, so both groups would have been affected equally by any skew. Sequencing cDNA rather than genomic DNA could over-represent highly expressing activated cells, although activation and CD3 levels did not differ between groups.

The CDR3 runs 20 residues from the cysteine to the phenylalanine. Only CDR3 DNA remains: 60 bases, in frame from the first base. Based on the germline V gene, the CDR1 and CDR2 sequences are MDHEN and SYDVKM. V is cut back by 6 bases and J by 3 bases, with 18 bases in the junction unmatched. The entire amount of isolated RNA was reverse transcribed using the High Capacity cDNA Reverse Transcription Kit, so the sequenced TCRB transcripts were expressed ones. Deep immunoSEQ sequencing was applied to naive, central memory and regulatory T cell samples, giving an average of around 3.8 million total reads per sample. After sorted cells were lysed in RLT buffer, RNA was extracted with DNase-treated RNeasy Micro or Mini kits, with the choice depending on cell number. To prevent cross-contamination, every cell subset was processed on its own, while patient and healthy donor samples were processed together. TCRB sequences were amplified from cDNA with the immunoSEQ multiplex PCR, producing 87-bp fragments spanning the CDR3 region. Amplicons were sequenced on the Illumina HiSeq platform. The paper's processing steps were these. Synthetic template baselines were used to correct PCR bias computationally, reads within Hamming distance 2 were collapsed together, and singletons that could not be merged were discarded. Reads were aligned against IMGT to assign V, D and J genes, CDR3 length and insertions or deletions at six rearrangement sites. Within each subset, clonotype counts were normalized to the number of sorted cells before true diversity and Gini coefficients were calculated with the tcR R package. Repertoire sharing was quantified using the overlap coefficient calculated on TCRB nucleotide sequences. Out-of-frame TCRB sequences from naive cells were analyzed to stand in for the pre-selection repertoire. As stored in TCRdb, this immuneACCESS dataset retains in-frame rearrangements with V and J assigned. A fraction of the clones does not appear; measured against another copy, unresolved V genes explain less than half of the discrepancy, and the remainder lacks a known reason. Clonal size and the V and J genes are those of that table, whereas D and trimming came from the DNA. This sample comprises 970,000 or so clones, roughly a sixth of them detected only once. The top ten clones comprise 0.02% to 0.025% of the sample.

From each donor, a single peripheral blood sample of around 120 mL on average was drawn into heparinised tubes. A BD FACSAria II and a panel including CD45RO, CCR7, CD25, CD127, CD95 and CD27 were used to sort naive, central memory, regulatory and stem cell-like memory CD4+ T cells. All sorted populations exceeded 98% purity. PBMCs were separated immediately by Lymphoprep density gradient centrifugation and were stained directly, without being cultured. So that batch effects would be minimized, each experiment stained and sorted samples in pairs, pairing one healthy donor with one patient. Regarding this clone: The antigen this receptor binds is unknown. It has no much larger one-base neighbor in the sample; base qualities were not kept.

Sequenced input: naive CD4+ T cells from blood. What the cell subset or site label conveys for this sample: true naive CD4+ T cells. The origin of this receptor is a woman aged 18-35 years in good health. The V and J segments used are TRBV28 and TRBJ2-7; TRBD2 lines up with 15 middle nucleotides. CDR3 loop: CASSPEGLAGGPSLYYEQYF. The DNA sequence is TGTGCCAGCAGCCCCGAGGGACTAGCGGGAGGTCCTTCTTTGTACTACGAGCAGTACTTC.